One and the same sample provided the 16 T cell receptor beta chains below, sequenced in a study of T cells expressing NK-cell markers. For each CDR3 protein, TCRdb gives one entry from its re-call of the 5' RACE reads, without DNA. Its table lists 450,000 to 600,000 distinct CDR3 sequences. Specimen: blood T cells: a sorted CD56 or NKG2C T cell subset, CD4+ or CD8+ T cells, or bulk PBMC T cells (not recorded which). Receptors originate from a man between 18 and 29 years old in good health.

The gene calls are TRBV10-3 and TRBJ2-1. This CDR3 is 15 amino acids long. Germline loops: CDR1 ENHRY, CDR2 SYGVKD. The CDR3 loop reads CAISERLASYNEQFF.

The chain links TRBV5-5 to TRBJ2-7; the TCRdb call, TRBD1, lacks DNA for checking. CDR1 and CDR2 from the germline V gene are SGHKS and YYEKEE (reference sequence). This CDR3 is built from 15 residues. The CDR3 loop reads CASSLSGGRVDEQYF. The full variable domain, with the rest looked up from reference TRBV5-5 and TRBJ2-7, is DAGVTQSPTHLIKTRGQQVTLRCSPISGHKSVSWYQQVLGQGPQFIFQYYEKEERGRGNFPDRFSARQFPNYSSELNVNALLLGDSALYLCASSLSGGRVDEQYFGPGTRLTVT.

This rearrangement joins TRBV12-3 or TRBV12-4 to TRBJ1-2; absent DNA, TCRdb's TRBD1 call cannot be checked. This CDR3 spans 14 amino acids. The CDR3: CASSTGGIGYGYTF.

The chain combines TRBV15 with TRBJ2-2; TCRdb outputs TRBD1, but without DNA this stays unchecked. CDR1 and CDR2 from the germline V gene are LNHNV and YYDKDF (reference sequence). This CDR3 spans 17 amino acids. The CDR3: CATSRQGHRFATGELFF.

V and J are TRBV29-1 and TRBJ2-5; TCRdb's D gene call, TRBD2, goes unchecked for lack of DNA. The CDR3 runs 13 residues. The V gene's germline CDR1 is SQVTM and CDR2 ANQGSEA. CDR3 in amino acids: CSVGGPSSETQYF.

The CDR3 spells CASSLREHEQFF. The chain combines TRBV28 with TRBJ2-1. CDR1 and CDR2 (germline): MDHEN, SYDVKM. CDR3 length: 12 residues.

The V call is TRBV20-1, the J call TRBJ2-5. CDR1 is DFQATT, CDR2 SNEGSKA, per germline (reference sequence). CDR3 length: 15 amino acids. CDR3: CSARSWRTYQETQYF.

The chain has TRBV7-2 and TRBJ2-2; the D gene TCRdb calls, TRBD1, cannot be checked with no DNA. The CDR3 length is 16 residues. The germline CDR1 and CDR2 sequences are SGHTA and FQGNSA. CDR3 sequence reads: CASSLAPTGNTGELFF.

The rearrangement links TRBV7-2 to TRBJ2-1. Germline values: CDR1 SGHTA, CDR2 FQGNSA. The CDR3 is made up of 17 amino acids. The CDR3 protein is CASSLAHRGRTYNEQFF.

This chain links TRBV6-5 with TRBJ1-1; the D call of TRBD1 rests on TCRdb alone, since no DNA is present to check it. The CDR3 is 16 amino acids. CDR1 MNHEY and CDR2 SVGAGI come from the germline V gene. The CDR3 protein is CASSLGQGIGNTEAFF.

The chain couples TRBV12-3 or TRBV12-4 to TRBJ2-7; TCRdb's assignment of TRBD1 cannot be checked, as there is no DNA. The CDR3 has 13 amino acids. CDR3 sequence reads: CASSSGVAYEQYF.

V is TRBV12-3 or TRBV12-4 and J is TRBJ1-2. The CDR3 has 11 residues. The CDR3 spells CASSLSSGYTF.

The J gene is TRBJ2-5, the V gene TRBV6-1; TCRdb selects TRBD1, and the lack of DNA leaves this call unchecked. Germline values: CDR1 MNHNS, CDR2 SASEGT. The CDR3 contains 15 residues. Here the CDR3 reads CATCPVGMMQETQYF.

The V gene is TRBV12-3 or TRBV12-4, the J gene TRBJ2-7. The CDR3 consists of 13 residues. The CDR3 loop is CASSLEQTYEQYF.

The chain employs TRBV12-3 or TRBV12-4 and TRBJ2-1; without DNA, the TCRdb call of TRBD1 cannot be checked. The CDR3 length is 14 residues. The CDR3: CASSSDPGGNEQFF.

The chain recombines TRBV11-2 with TRBJ2-3. This CDR3 region has 18 residues. Germline values: CDR1 SGHAT, CDR2 FQNNGV. The CDR3 loop is CASSLLLGSSLSTDTQYF.